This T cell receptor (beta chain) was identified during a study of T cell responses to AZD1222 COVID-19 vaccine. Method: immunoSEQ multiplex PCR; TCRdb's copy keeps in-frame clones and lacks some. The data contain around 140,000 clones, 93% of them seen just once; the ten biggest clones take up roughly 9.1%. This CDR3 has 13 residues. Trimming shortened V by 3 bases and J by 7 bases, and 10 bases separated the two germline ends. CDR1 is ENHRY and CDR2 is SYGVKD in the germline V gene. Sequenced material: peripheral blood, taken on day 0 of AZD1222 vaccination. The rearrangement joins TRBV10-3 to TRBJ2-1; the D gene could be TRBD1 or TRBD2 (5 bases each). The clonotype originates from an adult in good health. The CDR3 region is CAISDEGPNEQFF. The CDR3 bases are TGTGCCATCAGTGATGAGGGGCCTAATGAGCAGTTCTTC.